The 32 T cell receptor beta chains listed next were all sequenced from one sample in a study of shared clonotypes between healthy human individuals. This table comes from immunoSEQ multiplex PCR, and its TCRdb copy is limited to in-frame clones, with some not included. Of 2 million to 3 million clones in the sample, 90% to 95% were seen once. Specimen: naive CD4+ T cells from PBMCs. Subset specified: CD45RA+ positively selected. Receptors originate from a young man in good health. Some clones in this sample may be carry-over from other donors' samples.

J is TRBJ2-7 and V is TRBV7-8; D unclear. The V and J ends lost 5 bases and 0 bases respectively, with 20 bases between them. CDR1 is SGHVS and CDR2 is FQNEAQ in the germline V gene. The CDR3 is made up of 17 amino acids. The CDR3 DNA reads TGTGCCAGCAGCCCGGACGGCTTACTAACTCTCTCCTACGAGCAGTACTTC. It specifies CASSPDGLLTLSYEQYF.

J is TRBJ2-5 and V is TRBV7-8, with 8 bases lining up with TRBD1. V trimming: 4 bases; J trimming: 5 bases; junction bases outside the gene matches: 9. CDR3 size: 15 residues. The germline CDR1 and CDR2 sequences are SGHVS and FQNEAQ. CDR3 residues: CASSYGTGGWETQYF. As DNA, the CDR3 is TGTGCCAGCAGCTACGGGACAGGCGGCTGGGAGACCCAGTACTTC.

The chain joins TRBV7-2 to TRBJ2-7; 8 bases match TRBD2. Germline V gene data show CDR1 as SGHTA and CDR2 as FQGNSA. Trimming at V came to 1 base and at J to 6 bases, leaving 5 bases not matched to a gene. The CDR3 extends over 14 amino acids. The CDR3 region has the DNA TGTGCCAGCAGCTTAGTCGCGGGAGGCCCCGAGCAGTACTTC. Its protein product is CASSLVAGGPEQYF.

V gene TRBV9 combines with J gene TRBJ2-5; tentative D call: TRBD1 (6 bases). V lost 4 bases to trimming and J lost 2 bases, with 15 bases between them. The CDR3 contains 15 residues. CDR1 and CDR2 (germline): SGDLS, YYNGEE. This CDR3 is CASSIATGRQETQYF. In nucleotides, the CDR3 is TGTGCCAGCAGCATAGCGACAGGCAGGCAAGAGACCCAGTACTTC.

V and J are TRBV5-1 and TRBJ1-2; TRBD1 matches 9 bases. This CDR3 contains 13 residues. V trimming: 3 bases; J trimming: 8 bases; junction bases outside the gene matches: 5. Germline V gene data show CDR1 as SGHRS and CDR2 as YFSETQ. The CDR3 DNA is TGCGCCAGCAGCTACCGGGACAGGGACGGCTACACCTTC. Amino acids: CASSYRDRDGYTF. Combining the CDR3 with reference TRBV5-1 and TRBJ1-2 gives the whole variable domain KAGVTQTPRYLIKTRGQQVTLSCSPISGHRSVSWYQQTPGQGLQFLFEYFSETQRNKGNFPGRFSGRQFSNSRSEMNVSTLELGDSALYLCASSYRDRDGYTFGSGTRLTVV.

The chain uses TRBV28 and TRBJ2-7; 7 positions match TRBD1. The trim removed 2 bases at V and 4 bases at J, leaving 11 bases unmatched. The germline V gene has CDR1 MDHEN and CDR2 SYDVKM. The CDR3 extends over 16 amino acids. The chain's CDR3 is CASSLPDRTYLYEQYF. CDR3 DNA sequence: TGTGCCAGCAGTTTACCGGACAGGACCTACTTGTACGAGCAGTACTTC.

The chain couples TRBV19 to TRBJ2-2, with no clear D. The germline V gene has CDR1 LNHDA and CDR2 SQIVND (reference sequence). The CDR3 totals 16 residues. V dropped 5 bases and J dropped 0 bases, with 13 bases sitting between them. The CDR3, as DNA: TGTGCCAGTAGTCCAGGCAATTTAGCGAACACCGGGGAGCTGTTTTTT. It is translated as CASSPGNLANTGELFF.

The chain carries TRBV6-5 and TRBJ2-5; TRBD2 matches at 8 bases. With V trimmed by 7 bases and J by 5 bases, 6 bases remained unmatched. Germline V gene lookup returns CDR1 MNHEY and CDR2 SVGAGI. There are 13 residues in the CDR3. In nucleotides, the CDR3 is TGTGCCAGCACCAAGCCGGGGGGGGAGACCCAGTACTTC. Its translation is CASTKPGGETQYF.

This clone was seen once. The CDR3 loop is CASSLVPYLDTQYF. DNA for the CDR3: TGTGCCAGCAGTTTGGTCCCTTACCTGGATACGCAGTATTTT. The rearrangement uses TRBV28 and TRBJ2-3; D remains ambiguous. This CDR3 region has 14 residues. Trimming left V 3 bases short and J 6 bases short, with 13 bases between. CDR1 and CDR2 (germline): MDHEN, SYDVKM. Full variable domain (missing parts from reference TRBV28 and TRBJ2-3): DVKVTQSSRYLVKRTGEKVFLECVQDMDHENMFWYRQDPGLGLRLIYFSYDVKMKEKGDIPEGYSVSREKKERFSLILESASTNQTSMYLCASSLVPYLDTQYFGPGTRLTVL.

This chain's CDR3 is CASSQRTSGSGQQYF. CDR3 DNA sequence: TGCGCCAGCAGCCAGAGGACTAGCGGCTCTGGGCAGCAGTACTTC. This rearrangement joins TRBV5-1 to TRBJ2-7; TRBD2 aligns across 10 bases. V lost 4 bases, J lost 8 bases, and 12 bases stayed unmatched. The CDR3 has 15 amino acids. Germline CDR1 reads SGHRS; CDR2 reads YFSETQ.

V usage is TRBV4-1 and J usage is TRBJ1-1; D might be TRBD1 (6 bases). This CDR3 is 17 amino acids long. V was shortened by 7 bases and J by 4 bases, with 25 bases between the two germline ends. Germline CDR1 is MGHRA and CDR2 is YSYEKL. The CDR3 region is CASTKPGTPREGTEAFF. The DNA of the CDR3 is TGCGCCAGCACCAAACCCGGGACACCAAGGGAGGGCACTGAAGCTTTCTTT.

This chain joins TRBV28 and TRBJ2-7, with a weak D call TRBD2 (5 bases). Germline loops: CDR1 MDHEN, CDR2 SYDVKM. V shed 3 bases and J shed 13 bases, with 22 bases lying between them. The CDR3 totals 14 residues. The CDR3 loop reads CASSFNYATFGIYF. The DNA of the CDR3 is TGTGCCAGCAGTTTCAACTACGCAACCTTCGGGATTTACTTC.

The chain couples TRBV28 to TRBJ2-4; TRBD1 matches at 8 bases. V trimming: 5 bases; J trimming: 6 bases; junction bases outside the gene matches: 12. CDR3 length equals 16 residues. Germline values: CDR1 MDHEN, CDR2 SYDVKM. CDR3: CASSPGNRGSANIQYF. CDR3 DNA: TGTGCCAGCAGTCCGGGCAACAGGGGGTCCGCAAACATTCAGTACTTC.

The chain couples TRBV19 to TRBJ2-7; 9 nucleotides match TRBD1. J gave up 5 bases and V 5 bases, and 7 bases lay outside the gene matches. The length of the CDR3 is 14 residues. The germline CDR1 and CDR2 sequences are LNHDA and SQIVND (reference sequence). The CDR3, as DNA: TGTGCCAGTAGTTCCCCGGACAGGGGCCACGAGCAGTACTTC. Amino acids: CASSSPDRGHEQYF.

The V and J genes are TRBV6-1 and TRBJ2-3; TRBD1 matches 7 bases. CDR1 is MNHNS, CDR2 SASEGT, per germline. The CDR3 loop spans 13 amino acids. V was pared by 5 bases and J by 5 bases, with 4 bases of the junction left unmatched. CDR3 bases: TGTGCCAGCAGTTCCTACAGGGGAGATACGCAGTATTTT. Its protein is CASSSYRGDTQYF.

For the CDR3, the DNA is TGTGCCACCAGCAGAGATCTAAGCAATCAGCCCCAGCATTTT. Protein sequence: CATSRDLSNQPQHF. This sequence joins TRBV15 and TRBJ1-5; D unclear. The CDR3 is 14 residues long. CDR1 is LNHNV, CDR2 YYDKDF, per germline (reference sequence). V dropped 0 bases and J dropped 1 base, with 4 bases sitting between them.

The chain recombines TRBV6-1 with TRBJ2-5; maybe TRBD1 (5 bases). Looked up from germline, CDR1 is MNHNS and CDR2 is SASEGT. The CDR3 runs to 13 residues. Deletions cut 10 bases from V and 7 bases from J, with 19 bases between. The CDR3 sequence is CATAPQGRGTQYF. The CDR3 DNA reads TGTGCCACAGCTCCGCAGGGAAGGGGGACCCAGTACTTC.

The chain has TRBV27 and TRBJ2-7; tentatively, D is TRBD1 or TRBD2 (5 bases each). CDR3 length equals 14 residues. Germline V gives CDR1 MNHEY, CDR2 SMNVEV (reference sequence). Trimming left V 4 bases short and J 0 bases short, with 10 bases between. CDR3 protein: CASSSPGSSYEQYF. The CDR3 DNA sequence: TGTGCCAGCAGTTCCCCAGGGAGCTCCTACGAGCAGTACTTC.

This sequence joins TRBV6-6 and TRBJ2-7, with a possible D match to TRBD2 (6 bases). Germline V CDR1 and CDR2: MNHNY, SVGAGI (reference sequence). Deletions cut 7 bases from V and 4 bases from J, with 14 bases between. The CDR3 spans 13 residues. CDR3 in amino acids: CASTARTTYEQYF. The CDR3, as DNA: TGTGCCAGCACCGCACGGACTACATACGAGCAGTACTTC.

The J gene is TRBJ2-1, the V gene TRBV7-9, with 9 bases that match TRBD2. V shed 5 bases, J shed 4 bases, and the junction held 3 bases outside the gene matches. Germline values: CDR1 SEHNR, CDR2 FQNEAQ (reference sequence). The CDR3 contains 14 residues. Here the CDR3 reads CASSMTSGYNEQFF. The CDR3 DNA reads as TGTGCCAGCAGCATGACTAGCGGTTACAATGAGCAGTTCTTC.

Details on this clone: The sample contains more than one DNA sequence encoding this CDR3. This rearrangement joins TRBV7-2 to TRBJ2-7; D is unclear. The CDR3 runs 13 residues. Germline CDR1 is SGHTA and CDR2 is FQGNSA. Between the trimmed V and J ends, which lost 1 base and 3 bases, there was a span of 7 bases. The CDR3 reads CASSLDRSYEQYF. CDR3 in DNA: TGTGCCAGCAGCTTAGACAGAAGCTACGAGCAGTACTTC.

V is TRBV5-1 and J is TRBJ1-3; D gene uncertain. Per the germline V gene, CDR1 is SGHRS and CDR2 is YFSETQ. Deletions cut 2 bases from V and 1 base from J, with 7 bases between. The CDR3 has 14 residues. The CDR3: CASSFERSGNTIYF. The CDR3 DNA reads TGCGCCAGCAGCTTTGAGAGGTCTGGAAACACCATATATTTT.

Note on this clone: Other nucleotide sequences from this sample produce the same CDR3. CDR3 sequence reads: CASSLGGVQETQYF. The CDR3, as DNA: TGCGCCAGCAGCTTGGGAGGCGTGCAAGAGACCCAGTACTTC. The chain links TRBV5-1 to TRBJ2-5; D gene unclear. CDR1 is SGHRS, CDR2 YFSETQ, per germline. V lost 0 bases to trimming and J lost 2 bases, with 8 bases between them. This CDR3 spans 14 amino acids.

The chain has TRBV5-1 and TRBJ1-3; D unclear. The ends were cut back, 0 bases at V and 8 bases at J, with 12 bases in the middle. The CDR3 has 14 amino acids. Germline V gene sequence: CDR1 SGHRS, CDR2 YFSETQ. CDR3 amino acids: CASSLGRSLDTIYF. In nucleotides, the CDR3 is TGCGCCAGCAGCTTGGGACGGAGCCTGGACACCATATATTTT.

The chain carries TRBV16 and TRBJ1-3; D remains ambiguous. Trimming left V 3 bases short and J 4 bases short, with 4 bases between. The CDR3 totals 12 residues. Germline loops: CDR1 KGHSY, CDR2 FQNENV. CDR3 protein: CASSQDGNTIYF. The CDR3 region has the DNA TGTGCCAGCAGCCAGGACGGAAACACCATATATTTT.

J is TRBJ2-1 and V is TRBV7-6; 13 positions agree with TRBD2. This CDR3 contains 15 residues. The J segment lost 4 bases and the V segment lost 5 bases, leaving 2 bases of the junction unmatched. Germline values: CDR1 SGHVS, CDR2 FNYEAQ. The CDR3 DNA is TGTGCCAGCAGCCAGGGACTAGCGGGGTACAATGAGCAGTTCTTC. Protein product: CASSQGLAGYNEQFF.

The chain employs TRBV29-1 and TRBJ2-5, with D maybe TRBD1 (6 bases). The V gene's germline CDR1 is SQVTM and CDR2 ANQGSEA. The V and J ends lost 4 bases and 5 bases respectively, with 23 bases between them. The CDR3 spans 16 residues. In nucleotides, the CDR3 is TGCAGCGTTGGAAAGCTTGACAGGATGGGTTCGGAGACCCAGTACTTC. Amino acid sequence: CSVGKLDRMGSETQYF.

The J gene is TRBJ2-7, the V gene TRBV28; 9 bases agree with TRBD1. The CDR3 has 14 residues. CDR1 and CDR2 from the germline V gene are MDHEN and SYDVKM. V lost 4 bases to trimming and J lost 3 bases; unmatched junction nucleotides: 4. The CDR3 region is CASSWDRENYEQYF. CDR3 nucleotides: TGTGCCAGCAGTTGGGACAGGGAAAACTACGAGCAGTACTTC.

The chain is built from TRBV27 and TRBJ2-1; 12 positions agree with TRBD2. Germline V gene sequence: CDR1 MNHEY, CDR2 SMNVEV (reference sequence). The V and J ends lost 2 bases and 7 bases, in that order; junction bases with no gene match: 3. This CDR3 is built from 15 residues. The CDR3 nucleotides read TGTGCCAGCAGTTTAAGGCTAGCGGGAGGGAATGAGCAGTTCTTC. Translating it yields CASSLRLAGGNEQFF.

The chain carries TRBV5-1 and TRBJ1-5; D is unclear. Trimming cost V 0 bases and J 3 bases, with 10 bases left between them. This CDR3 is 15 amino acids long. Germline V lookup: CDR1 SGHRS, CDR2 YFSETQ. The CDR3 region has the DNA TGCGCCAGCAGCTTGGACGCCGGTGCCAATCAGCCCCAGCATTTT. Amino acids: CASSLDAGANQPQHF.

The chain employs TRBV2 and TRBJ2-7, with D maybe TRBD1 (5 bases). Germline-derived CDR1 and CDR2 are SNHLY and FYNNEI. This CDR3 is built from 13 residues. CDR3 protein: CASSEGSLFGASV. CDR3 sequence (DNA): TGTGCCAGCAGTGAAGGCTCTCTCTTTGGGGCCTCGGTC.

Worth noting for this clone: This sample also contains other DNA sequences that code for the same CDR3. The V call is TRBV5-1, the J call TRBJ2-1; no clear D gene. Germline loops: CDR1 SGHRS, CDR2 YFSETQ. Deletions cut 0 bases from V and 1 base from J, with 11 bases between. The CDR3 spans 16 residues. For the CDR3, the DNA is TGCGCCAGCAGCTTGGATGGCGCGGTATCCTACAATGAGCAGTTCTTC. The encoded protein is CASSLDGAVSYNEQFF.